This record looks at one T cell receptor beta chain sequence and its context. This was the immunoSEQ v3 assay. Measured with immunoSEQ multiplex PCR; TCRdb has only the in-frame clones, and not every one. The sample records tens of thousands of clones, around 68% being singletons. This sample is part of a study of TIL therapy for anti-PD-1-resistant metastatic lung cancer. The ends were cut back, 3 bases at V and 0 bases at J, with 11 bases in the middle. The germline CDR1 and CDR2 sequences are SNHLY and FYNNEI. The CDR3 sequence is 15 residues long. The time point is: pre-treatment sample, taken before nivolumab and TIL therapy.

This clonotype originated in a person aged 25 to 85 with non-small cell lung cancer. The material sequenced was blood, taken at baseline. The genes are TRBV2 and TRBJ1-1; the D is unclear. CDR3 bases: TGTGCCAGCAGTGATTCTCGGACGGTGAACACTGAAGCTTTCTTT. Protein product: CASSDSRTVNTEAFF. The variable domain in full, with the rest retrieved from reference TRBV2 and TRBJ1-1, is EPEVTQTPSHQVTQMGQEVILRCVPISNHLYFYWYRQILGQKVEFLVSFYNNEISEKSEIFDDQFSVERPDGSNFTLKIRSTKLEDSAMYFCASSDSRTVNTEAFFGQGTRLTVV.